A single sample gave rise to the 26 T cell receptor beta chains below, sequenced in a study of shared clonotypes between healthy human individuals. The table came from immunoSEQ multiplex PCR; TCRdb's copy has only in-frame clones and leaves some out. This sample has around 2.5 million clones; roughly 93% occur once, and the top ten carry around 0.37%. The material sequenced was naive CD4+ T cells from PBMCs. The subset: CD45RA+ positively selected. Receptor source: a man aged 18 to 35 in good health. Some clones in this sample may be carry-over from other donors' samples.

The chain uses TRBV29-1 and TRBJ1-1, with 9 positions matching TRBD1. CDR3 length: 12 amino acids. CDR1 and CDR2 (germline): SQVTM, ANQGSEA. With 6 bases clipped from V and 4 bases from J, the junction kept 3 bases outside the gene matches. The CDR3 sequence: CSVSQGATEAFF. The CDR3 DNA sequence: TGCAGCGTGTCACAGGGGGCCACTGAAGCTTTCTTT. The entire variable domain, with the rest obtained from reference TRBV29-1 and TRBJ1-1, is as follows: SAVISQKPSRDICQRGTSLTIQCQVDSQVTMMFWYRQQPGQSLTLIATANQGSEATYESGFVIDKFPISRPNLTFSTLTVSNMSPEDSSIYLCSVSQGATEAFFGQGTRLTVV.

The rearrangement uses TRBV5-4 and TRBJ2-1; tentative D call: TRBD1 (5 bases). With 4 bases removed from V and 3 bases from J, the gap between germline ends came to 14 bases. Germline V gives CDR1 SGHNT, CDR2 YYREEE (reference sequence). The CDR3 length is 15 residues. As DNA, the CDR3 is TGTGCCAGCAGCCCCGATGGGGCTCGCTACAATGAGCAGTTCTTC. Protein product: CASSPDGARYNEQFF.

The chain joins TRBV7-7 to TRBJ2-3; D remains unclear. Between the trimmed V and J ends, which lost 5 bases and 0 bases, there was a span of 12 bases. Germline V CDR1 and CDR2: SSHAT, FNYEAQ (reference sequence). This CDR3 contains 15 residues. The CDR3 is CASSLSTDSTDTQYF. Written as DNA, the CDR3 is TGTGCCAGCAGCCTTTCGACGGATAGCACAGATACGCAGTATTTT.

Only one count was recorded for this clone. The rearrangement uses TRBV29-1 and TRBJ1-1, with a possible D match to TRBD1 (5 bases). The CDR3 has 14 residues. V lost 6 bases, J lost 0 bases, and 14 bases lay in between. CDR1 SQVTM and CDR2 ANQGSEA come from the germline V gene. DNA of the CDR3: TGCAGCGTGGGACTGCTTACAATGAACACTGAAGCTTTCTTT. This sequence encodes CSVGLLTMNTEAFF.

This chain connects TRBV11-2 to TRBJ2-2, with D possibly being TRBD1 (5 bases). This CDR3 has 14 amino acids. Germline values: CDR1 SGHAT, CDR2 FQNNGV. V was trimmed by 5 bases and J by 6 bases, leaving 13 bases between them. CDR3 in DNA: TGTGCCAGCAGCCCAAGTTCAGGGTCCGGGGAGCTGTTTTTT. Amino acids: CASSPSSGSGELFF.

V and J are TRBV19 and TRBJ2-1; TRBD2 matches 10 bases. V was pared by 6 bases and J by 4 bases, with 6 bases of the junction left unmatched. The CDR3 has 15 amino acids. Germline loops: CDR1 LNHDA, CDR2 SQIVND (reference sequence). CDR3 protein: CASRQAGGIYNEQFF. CDR3 coding DNA: TGTGCCAGTAGACAAGCGGGAGGGATATACAATGAGCAGTTCTTC.

The CDR3 reads CASSQESWTDPYEQYF. The DNA of the CDR3 is TGCGCCAGCAGTCAAGAGTCTTGGACAGATCCCTACGAGCAGTACTTC. This chain links TRBV23-1 with TRBJ2-7; TRBD1 might be the D (6 bases). TRBV23-1 has ORF status, its function being uncertain. The CDR3 runs to 16 residues. V was shortened by 2 bases and J by 2 bases, with 16 bases between the two germline ends.

The chain carries TRBV5-1 and TRBJ1-2; 7 positions match TRBD1. The CDR3 spans 14 residues. V lost 4 bases, J lost 3 bases, and 6 bases stayed unmatched. Looked up from germline, CDR1 is SGHRS and CDR2 is YFSETQ. In nucleotides, the CDR3 is TGCGCCAGCAGCACCACAGGGGACGACTATGGCTACACCTTC. This gives the protein CASSTTGDDYGYTF.

The CDR3 spells CASSPLLGGDTEAFF. DNA for the CDR3: TGTGCCAGCTCACCACTGTTAGGGGGGGACACTGAAGCTTTCTTT. This sequence joins TRBV18 and TRBJ1-1, with D tentatively TRBD1 (6 bases). Trimming shortened V by 1 base and J by 3 bases, and 12 bases separated the two germline ends. In germline, CDR1 is KGHSH, CDR2 LQKENI. The CDR3 has 15 residues.

On this clone itself: The same CDR3 arises from other DNA sequences in this sample as well. This rearrangement joins TRBV4-1 to TRBJ2-3; D gene unclear. Deletions cut 1 base from V and 5 bases from J, with 4 bases between. CDR3 length equals 12 residues. CDR1 and CDR2 (germline): MGHRA, YSYEKL. For the CDR3, the DNA is TGCGCCAGCAGCCAAGTCCAAGATACGCAGTATTTT. Its translation is CASSQVQDTQYF.

This clone was picked up one time. The rearrangement links TRBV4-2 to TRBJ2-7, with TRBD1 identical over 8 bases. The V segment lost 3 bases and the J segment 13 bases; nucleotides outside the gene matches: 17. Germline values: CDR1 LGHNA, CDR2 YNFKEQ. The CDR3 loop spans 15 amino acids. In nucleotides, the CDR3 is TGTGCCAGCAGCCATTCTCCGGGACAGGAGGGGCGTACTTACTTC. The encoded protein is CASSHSPGQEGRTYF.

Worth noting for this clone: The sample holds other DNA sequences that translate to the same CDR3. The gene calls are TRBV6-6 and TRBJ1-1; unclear D gene. Germline lookup yields CDR1 MNHNY and CDR2 SVGAGI (reference sequence). The CDR3 is made up of 13 amino acids. V lost 9 bases to trimming and J lost 1 base, with 12 bases between them. This chain's CDR3 is CASKMDGNTEAFF. In DNA form, the CDR3 reads TGTGCCAGTAAGATGGACGGGAACACTGAAGCTTTCTTT.

The chain recombines TRBV7-9 with TRBJ1-2; the D gene is possibly TRBD1 (5 bases). Looked up from germline, CDR1 is SEHNR and CDR2 is FQNEAQ (reference sequence). This CDR3 comprises 13 residues. The V and J ends lost 2 bases and 5 bases respectively, with 9 bases between them. CDR3 loop: CASSLIGGYGYTF. CDR3 in DNA: TGTGCCAGCAGCTTAATCGGGGGATATGGCTACACCTTC.

This chain connects TRBV11-2 to TRBJ2-7, with D perhaps TRBD1 or TRBD2 (6 bases each). This CDR3 has 15 residues. CDR1 and CDR2 (germline): SGHAT, FQNNGV. V dropped 6 bases and J dropped 2 bases, with 17 bases sitting between them. The DNA for the CDR3 is TGTGCCAGCAGGGGAATCGGGGGCGGTACCTACGAGCAGTACTTC. It translates to CASRGIGGGTYEQYF. Filled out from reference TRBV11-2 and TRBJ2-7, the complete variable domain reads EAGVAQSPRYKIIEKRQSVAFWCNPISGHATLYWYQQILGQGPKLLIQFQNNGVVDDSQLPKDRFSAERLKGVDSTLKIQPAKLEDSAVYLCASRGIGGGTYEQYFGPGTRLTVT.

Notes on this clone: The identical CDR3 is also encoded by other nucleotide sequences in the sample. J is TRBJ1-5 and V is TRBV18; 9 bases map to TRBD1. There are 13 residues in the CDR3. V was pared by 3 bases and J by 6 bases, with 0 bases of the junction left unmatched. Germline CDR1 is KGHSH and CDR2 is LQKENI. The CDR3 region is CASSPDRGQPQHF. CDR3 sequence (DNA): TGTGCCAGCTCACCGGACAGGGGTCAGCCCCAGCATTTT.

The chain joins TRBV28 to TRBJ2-7, with D possibly being TRBD1 or TRBD2 (5 bases each). Germline V gene data show CDR1 as MDHEN and CDR2 as SYDVKM. Trimming removed 4 bases at V and 0 bases at J, with 31 bases between. The CDR3 is 21 residues long. The CDR3 spells CASSSANAGRVLSSSSYEQYF. DNA of the CDR3: TGTGCCAGCAGTTCAGCCAATGCGGGCAGGGTGTTAAGTTCAAGCTCCTACGAGCAGTACTTC. Full variable domain (remainder filled in from reference TRBV28 and TRBJ2-7): DVKVTQSSRYLVKRTGEKVFLECVQDMDHENMFWYRQDPGLGLRLIYFSYDVKMKEKGDIPEGYSVSREKKERFSLILESASTNQTSMYLCASSSANAGRVLSSSSYEQYFGPGTRLTVT.

The gene calls are TRBV18 and TRBJ2-7, with 7 positions matching TRBD1. Per the germline V gene, CDR1 is KGHSH and CDR2 is LQKENI. CDR3 length: 14 amino acids. The J segment lost 1 base and the V segment lost 5 bases, leaving 5 bases of the junction unmatched. DNA for the CDR3: TGTGCCAGCTCAGTAGGGACAGCTTCCTACGAGCAGTACTTC. Amino acid sequence: CASSVGTASYEQYF.

The chain recombines TRBV5-6 with TRBJ2-7; D is unresolved. The CDR3 is 14 residues long. Germline V lookup: CDR1 SGHDT, CDR2 YYEEEE. Trimming stripped 1 base from V and 5 bases from J, with 13 bases between. CDR3 residues: CASSLTRSIDEQYF. The CDR3 DNA sequence: TGTGCCAGCAGCTTGACCAGGTCGATCGACGAGCAGTACTTC.

The J gene is TRBJ2-2, the V gene TRBV28, with 10 bases fitting TRBD2. Per germline, CDR1 MDHEN and CDR2 SYDVKM. V shed 3 bases and J 5 bases; nucleotides not matched to a gene: 9. The CDR3 extends over 17 amino acids. In DNA form, the CDR3 reads TGTGCCAGCAGTTTTTGGGCTAGCGGGAGCGGAACCGGGGAGCTGTTTTTT. This codes for CASSFWASGSGTGELFF.

V gene TRBV7-3 combines with J gene TRBJ2-1, with 7 positions matching TRBD1. The CDR3 is 15 amino acids. V shed 5 bases and J 5 bases; nucleotides not matched to a gene: 9. Germline V gene sequence: CDR1 SGHTA, CDR2 FQGTGA. CDR3 sequence reads: CASSPQGLGNNEQFF. For the CDR3, the DNA is TGTGCCAGCAGCCCACAGGGGCTTGGGAACAATGAGCAGTTCTTC.

The chain employs TRBV7-2 and TRBJ1-5; 9 bases align to TRBD1. The CDR3 sequence is 16 residues long. The V gene end was trimmed by 2 bases and the J gene end by 6 bases; junction bases not matched to a gene: 8. Germline-derived CDR1 and CDR2 are SGHTA and FQGNSA. The CDR3: CASSLLRTGEGQPQHF. The CDR3 nucleotides read TGTGCCAGCAGCTTATTACGGACAGGGGAGGGTCAGCCCCAGCATTTT.

This clone was found once. The rearrangement links TRBV29-1 to TRBJ2-5; D not certain. This CDR3 region has 12 residues. V was pared by 3 bases and J by 1 base, with 6 bases between. Germline CDR1 reads SQVTM; CDR2 reads ANQGSEA. The CDR3 DNA reads as TGCAGCGTTGAGGGATCCCAAGAGACCCAGTACTTC. Translating it yields CSVEGSQETQYF.

The chain joins TRBV5-1 to TRBJ2-7; D unresolved. The CDR3 has 16 amino acids. The germline gives CDR1 SGHRS, CDR2 YFSETQ. V lost 6 bases and J 2 bases, leaving 21 bases between the germline ends. The CDR3 DNA reads TGCGCCAGCAACCCCTGGAGAGGCCCGATTCCCTACGAGCAGTACTTC. Protein: CASNPWRGPIPYEQYF.

This sequence joins TRBV6-5 and TRBJ1-1, with 9 nucleotides matching TRBD1. CDR3 size: 15 residues. V was clipped by 5 bases and J by 8 bases; unmatched bases: 12. CDR1 is MNHEY, CDR2 SVGAGI, per germline. The CDR3 DNA is TGTGCCAGCAGTCGAGTATTACAGGGGGCAGCGGAAGCTTTCTTT. Translated, it gives CASSRVLQGAAEAFF.

Points on this clone: A read error may produce the germline difference seen at one junction end. This chain links TRBV15 with TRBJ1-4; D may be TRBD1 (5 bases). This CDR3 has 13 residues. Germline V lookup: CDR1 LNHNV, CDR2 YYDKDF (reference sequence). CDR3 sequence reads: CATSRSRDAMGVF. The CDR3 coding sequence is TGTGCCACCAGCAGATCCCGGGACGCGATGGGAGTTTTT.

For this clone: Other DNA sequences of this sample code for an identical CDR3. J is TRBJ2-1 and V is TRBV5-1, with D maybe TRBD1 (5 bases). CDR3 length equals 13 residues. The germline V and J ends were trimmed by 1 base and 7 bases, with 9 bases remaining between them. From germline, CDR1 is SGHRS and CDR2 YFSETQ. The CDR3 sequence: CASSLSGLNEQFF. The CDR3 bases are TGCGCCAGCAGCTTGTCAGGGTTGAATGAGCAGTTCTTC.